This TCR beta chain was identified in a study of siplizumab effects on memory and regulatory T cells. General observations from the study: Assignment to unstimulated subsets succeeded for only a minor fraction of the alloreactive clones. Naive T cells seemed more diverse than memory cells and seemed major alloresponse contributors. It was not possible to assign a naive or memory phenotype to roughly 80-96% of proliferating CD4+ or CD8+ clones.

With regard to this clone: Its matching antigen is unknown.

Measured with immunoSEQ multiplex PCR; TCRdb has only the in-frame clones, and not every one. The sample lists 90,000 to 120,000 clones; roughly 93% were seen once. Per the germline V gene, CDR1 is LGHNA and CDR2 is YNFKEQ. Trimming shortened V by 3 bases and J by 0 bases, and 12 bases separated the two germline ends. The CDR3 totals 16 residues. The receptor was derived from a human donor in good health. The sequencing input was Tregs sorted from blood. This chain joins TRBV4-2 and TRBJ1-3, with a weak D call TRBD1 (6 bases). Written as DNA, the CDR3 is TGTGCCAGCAGCCAGAGGGGGAGTGACTCTGGAAACACCATATATTTT. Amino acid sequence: CASSQRGSDSGNTIYF.